Listed below are T cell receptor beta chains from one sample, sequenced in a study of immune heterogeneity within non-small cell lung tumors. One entry per CDR3 protein, called by TCRdb with MiXCR from the multiplex PCR reads. The repertoire consists of approximately 6,300 distinct CDR3 sequences, with about 20% occurring once and the leading ten covering roughly 8%. Specimen: lung tumor tissue. The receptor set was obtained from a man aged 65 to 85 with non-small cell lung cancer. Both conserved end residues are part of each CDR3. The D gene is left open where the match is weak. Clone size is stated in some rows and not others, as once, few, many or a class when expanded.

.	TRBV6-4	TRBJ1-2	TRBD1	CASSYDRGGSGYTF	TGTGCCAGCAGTTACGACAGGGGAGGGAGTGGCTACACCTTC
many	TRBV28	TRBJ1-5	.	CASSYGAQPQHF	TGTGCCAGCAGTTACGGAGCTCAGCCCCAGCATTTT
many	TRBV6-1	TRBJ2-1	TRBD2	CASRNPGLNNEQFF	TGTGCCAGCAGGAACCCGGGACTAAACAATGAGCAGTTCTTC
medium-sized	TRBV20-1	TRBJ1-3	.	CSARKFGRSYSGNTIYF	TGCAGTGCTAGAAAGTTCGGCAGATCGTACTCTGGAAACACCATATATTTT
.	TRBV6-2/TRBV6-3	TRBJ2-5	.	CASSYEETQYF	TGTGCCAGCAGTTACGAGGAGACCCAGTACTTC
medium-sized	TRBV6-5	TRBJ2-2	.	CASSYSNPFTGELFF	TGTGCCAGCAGTTACTCGAACCCGTTCACCGGGGAGCTGTTTTTT
once	TRBV6-1	TRBJ2-1	TRBD2	CASSEMVAGGYNGQFF	TGTGCCAGCAGTGAAATGGTCGCGGGGGGTTACAATGGGCAGTTCTTC
many	TRBV9	TRBJ2-3	TRBD2	CASSVGGRWSTDTQYF	TGTGCCAGCAGCGTCGGCGGGAGGTGGAGCACAGATACGCAGTATTTT
few	TRBV20-1	TRBJ2-5	.	CSARKWGRNQETQYF	TGCAGTGCTAGAAAGTGGGGGAGAAACCAAGAGACCCAGTACTTC
medium-sized	TRBV7-2	TRBJ1-4	.	CASSLAPGREKLFF	TGTGCCAGCAGCTTAGCTCCAGGACGTGAAAAACTGTTTTTT
.	TRBV28	TRBJ1-6	TRBD1	CASSLTGFNSPLHF	TGTGCCAGCAGCTTGACAGGGTTTAATTCACCCCTCCACTTT
.	TRBV4-1	TRBJ2-1	TRBD2	CASSQAGTRAYNEQFF	TGCGCCAGCAGCCAGGCGGGGACTAGGGCCTACAATGAGCAGTTCTTC
medium-sized	TRBV6-1	TRBJ2-7	TRBD2	CASVLAGGRAPYEQYF	TGTGCCAGCGTACTAGCGGGGGGCCGGGCCCCCTACGAGCAGTACTTC
medium-sized	TRBV19	TRBJ2-2	.	CASSIRGEAGELFF	TGTGCCAGTAGTATAAGAGGGGAGGCGGGGGAGCTGTTTTTT
.	TRBV11-2	TRBJ2-5	.	CASSLQLPDTAETQYF	TGTGCCAGCAGCTTACAACTCCCTGACACGGCAGAGACCCAGTACTTC
once	TRBV20-1	TRBJ2-7	.	CSASKDSAYEQYF	TGCAGTGCTAGTAAGGACAGTGCCTACGAGCAGTACTTC
medium-sized	TRBV7-9	TRBJ1-4	.	CASSLVGTNEKLFF	TGTGCCAGCAGCTTGGTGGGAACTAATGAAAAACTGTTTTTT
medium-sized	TRBV5-1	TRBJ1-6	.	CASSLWAREDSPLHF	TGCGCCAGCAGCTTGTGGGCTAGGGAGGATTCACCCCTCCACTTT
medium-sized	TRBV28	TRBJ1-2	.	CASSFFLGGAVGYTF	TGTGCCAGCAGTTTCTTTTTGGGGGGTGCTGTGGGCTACACCTTC
.	TRBV27	TRBJ2-3	.	CASSTHRVVTDTQYF	TGTGCCAGCAGTACACACAGGGTTGTCACAGATACGCAGTATTTT
medium-sized	TRBV27	TRBJ2-7	.	CASSLSPFGEQYF	TGTGCCAGCAGTTTATCTCCGTTCGGCGAGCAGTACTTC
many	TRBV19	TRBJ2-5	TRBD1	CASSAGWNRGLEETQYF	TGTGCCAGTAGTGCCGGATGGAACAGGGGGCTGGAAGAGACCCAGTACTTC
many	TRBV11-3	TRBJ2-3	.	CASSSGSPADTQYF	TGTGCCAGCAGCTCCGGGAGCCCCGCAGATACGCAGTATTTT
.	TRBV6-5	TRBJ1-3	TRBD1	CASSYSTTGAGNTIYF	TGTGCCAGCAGTTACTCGACGACAGGGGCGGGAAACACCATATATTTT
many	TRBV5-8	TRBJ2-1	TRBD2	CASSTTSGGAWEQFF	TGTGCCAGCAGCACCACTAGCGGGGGGGCTTGGGAGCAGTTCTTC
medium-sized	TRBV10-3	TRBJ1-2	.	CAIREQGLSYGYTF	TGTGCCATCAGAGAGCAGGGTTTGAGCTATGGCTACACCTTC
many	TRBV30	TRBJ1-6	.	CAWSVRGYNSPLHF	TGTGCCTGGAGTGTAAGGGGTTATAATTCACCCCTCCACTTT
medium-sized	TRBV19	TRBJ1-5	.	CASSIAHNQPQHF	TGTGCCAGTAGTATAGCCCACAATCAGCCCCAGCATTTT
many	TRBV10-3	TRBJ2-1	.	CAISGGWETNNEQFF	TGTGCCATCAGTGGTGGTTGGGAAACGAACAATGAGCAGTTCTTC
medium-sized	TRBV2	TRBJ2-5	TRBD1	CASSMGQGQETQYF	TGTGCCAGCAGTATGGGACAGGGACAAGAGACCCAGTACTTC
few	TRBV3-1	TRBJ1-4	.	CASSQGEKLFF	TGTGCCAGCAGCCAAGGTGAAAAACTGTTTTTT
few	TRBV28	TRBJ2-5	.	CASSDMGGGNEETQYF	TGTGCCAGCAGTGATATGGGCGGAGGTAACGAAGAGACCCAGTACTTC
many	TRBV3-1	TRBJ2-3	.	CASNSVGSTDTQYF	TGTGCCAGCAACTCCGTCGGTTCGACAGATACGCAGTATTTT
medium-sized	TRBV30	TRBJ1-3	TRBD1	CAWQTGTGNTIYF	TGTGCCTGGCAGACAGGGACTGGAAACACCATATATTTT
.	TRBV6-5	TRBJ2-3	TRBD2	CASSYTSGGADTQYF	TGTGCCAGCAGTTACACTAGCGGGGGGGCAGATACGCAGTATTTT
medium-sized	TRBV28	TRBJ2-7	TRBD2	CASSVGTSIHEQYF	TGTGCCAGCAGCGTAGGGACTAGTATACACGAGCAGTACTTC
.	TRBV7-9	TRBJ1-2	.	CASSLGTGGGYTF	TGTGCCAGCAGCTTGGGTACGGGGGGGGGCTACACCTTC
medium-sized	TRBV2	TRBJ1-5	.	CASGDLRRPQHF	TGTGCCAGCGGGGACCTTAGGAGGCCCCAGCATTTT
.	TRBV7-2	TRBJ2-7	.	CASSFPENYEQYF	TGTGCCAGCAGCTTTCCCGAAAACTACGAGCAGTACTTC
medium-sized	TRBV7-9	TRBJ2-3	.	CASSLDTSTDTQYF	TGTGCCAGCAGCTTAGACACTAGCACAGATACGCAGTATTTT
medium-sized	TRBV10-3	TRBJ2-7	.	CAISERAGQGDEQYF	TGTGCCATCAGTGAGCGGGCGGGCCAGGGTGACGAGCAGTACTTC
medium-sized	TRBV20-1	TRBJ2-7	.	CSARQLGTATYEQYF	TGCAGTGCTAGACAACTCGGGACTGCAACCTACGAGCAGTACTTC
few	TRBV20-1	TRBJ2-5	.	CSADGMGTGETQYF	TGCAGTGCCGACGGAATGGGGACGGGGGAGACCCAGTACTTC
many	TRBV30	TRBJ2-1	.	CAWSVSAAGRFF	TGTGCCTGGAGTGTATCCGCGGCCGGACGGTTCTTC
medium-sized	TRBV19	TRBJ2-7	TRBD2	CASSITGGGSGEQYF	TGTGCCAGTAGTATCACGGGCGGGGGGAGCGGCGAGCAGTACTTC
medium-sized	TRBV6-2/TRBV6-3	TRBJ1-4	.	CASSYTADGLNEKLFF	TGTGCCAGCAGTTACACAGCCGACGGCCTTAATGAAAAACTGTTTTTT
.	TRBV20-1	TRBJ2-2	TRBD2	CSARVTGTSVTGELFF	TGCAGTGCTAGAGTGACCGGGACTAGCGTCACCGGGGAGCTGTTTTTT
once	TRBV7-9	TRBJ2-3	.	CASSSPLLSATDTQYF	TGTGCCAGCAGCTCACCCCTACTATCGGCCACAGATACGCAGTATTTT
many	TRBV12-3/TRBV12-4	TRBJ1-4	.	CASSPGHGGRGEKLFF	TGTGCCAGCAGTCCAGGGCATGGGGGGCGCGGTGAAAAACTGTTTTTT
.	TRBV20-1	TRBJ1-1	.	CSARSRRGAQVTEAFF	TGCAGTGCTAGATCGAGACGGGGGGCGCAGGTCACTGAAGCTTTCTTT
.	TRBV20-1	TRBJ2-1	TRBD2	CSTIAGGLRNEQFF	TGCAGTACCATAGCGGGGGGGCTTCGCAATGAGCAGTTCTTC
medium-sized	TRBV5-8	TRBJ1-6	.	CASSLALNSRVSPLHF	TGTGCCAGCAGCTTGGCTCTAAATTCCCGAGTTTCACCCCTCCACTTT
large	TRBV2	TRBJ1-3	TRBD1	CARNTGDSGNTIYF	TGTGCCAGAAACACAGGGGACTCTGGAAACACCATATATTTT
few	TRBV6-1	TRBJ2-2	.	CASSRYNTGELFF	TGTGCCAGCAGCCGGTATAACACCGGGGAGCTGTTTTTT
medium-sized	TRBV27	TRBJ1-5	.	CASSFGSDQPQHF	TGTGCCAGCAGTTTTGGCAGCGATCAGCCCCAGCATTTT
few	TRBV2	TRBJ2-1	TRBD2	CASRDGTSGETYNEQFF	TGTGCCAGCAGGGATGGGACTAGCGGAGAAACCTACAATGAGCAGTTCTTC
.	TRBV6-2/TRBV6-3	TRBJ2-3	TRBD1	CASSYTQDRGLTDTQYF	TGTGCCAGCAGTTACACACAGGACAGGGGGTTGACAGATACGCAGTATTTT
medium-sized	TRBV2	TRBJ1-1	.	CASSAKPVNVAEAFF	TGTGCCAGCAGTGCTAAGCCAGTGAACGTGGCTGAAGCTTTCTTT
many	TRBV10-3	TRBJ2-1	TRBD2	CAIKGTSGTLNEQFF	TGTGCCATCAAGGGAACTAGCGGGACTCTCAATGAGCAGTTCTTC
medium-sized	TRBV29-1	TRBJ1-1	.	CSVEDIGQRPEAFF	TGCAGCGTTGAAGATATTGGACAACGGCCTGAAGCTTTCTTT